Below, one T cell receptor (beta chain) is given with its context. Its target is not known. These data belong to a study of CXCR3-negative and CXCR3-positive naive CD8 T cells. UMI-labeled 5' RACE TRB cDNA libraries were prepared from the cells. TCRdb derives one entry per CDR3 protein from the 5' RACE reads, leaving out DNA. The sample has 75,000 to 100,000 distinct CDR3 sequences. Whole-study findings and limits: When CXCR3-positive naive cells were set against CXCR3-negative naive cells, the former had more hydrophobic TRB CDR3s.

This CDR3 is 15 amino acids long. Germline CDR1 and CDR2: LGHNA and YSLEER. Sequenced material: naive CXCR3+ CD8+ T cells from blood. Subset indicated: CD45RO-CCR7+CD27+CD95- naive CD8+ T cells expressing CXCR3 (TNR3+). This clonotype originated in a human donor in good health. Some clones in this sample may be carry-over from other donors' samples. The chain joins TRBV4-3 to TRBJ2-5; TCRdb lists TRBD1, though no DNA is available to test this call. CDR3 protein: CASSRVRSSRETQYF.